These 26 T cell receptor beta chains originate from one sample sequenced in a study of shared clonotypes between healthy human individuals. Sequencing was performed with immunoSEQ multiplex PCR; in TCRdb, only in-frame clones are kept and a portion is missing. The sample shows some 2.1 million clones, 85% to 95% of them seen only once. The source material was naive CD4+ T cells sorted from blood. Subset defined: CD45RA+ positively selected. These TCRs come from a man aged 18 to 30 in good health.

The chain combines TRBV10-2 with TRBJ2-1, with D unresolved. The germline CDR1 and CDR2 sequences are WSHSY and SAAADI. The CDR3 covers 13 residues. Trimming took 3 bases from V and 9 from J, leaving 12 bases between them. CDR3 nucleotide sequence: TGCGCCAGCAGTGACTACAGTTATTCTGAGCAGTTCTTC. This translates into CASSDYSYSEQFF.

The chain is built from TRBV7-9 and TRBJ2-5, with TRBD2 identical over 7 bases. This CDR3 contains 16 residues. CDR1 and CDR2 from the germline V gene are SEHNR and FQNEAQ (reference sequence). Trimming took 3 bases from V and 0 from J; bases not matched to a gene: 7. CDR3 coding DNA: TGTGCCAGCAGCTTGCTAGCGGCTCGGTACCAAGAGACCCAGTACTTC. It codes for CASSLLAARYQETQYF.

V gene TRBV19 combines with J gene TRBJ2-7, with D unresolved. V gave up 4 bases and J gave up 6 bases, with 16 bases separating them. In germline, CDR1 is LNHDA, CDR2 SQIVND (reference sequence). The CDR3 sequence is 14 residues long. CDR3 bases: TGTGCCAGTAGTACCCGAGGCGGTCCCTTCGAGCAGTACTTC. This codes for CASSTRGGPFEQYF.

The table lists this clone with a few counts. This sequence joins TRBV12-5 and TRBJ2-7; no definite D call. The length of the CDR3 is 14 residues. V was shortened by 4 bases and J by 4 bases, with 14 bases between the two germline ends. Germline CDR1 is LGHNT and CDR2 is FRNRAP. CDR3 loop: CASGSIGLIYEQYF. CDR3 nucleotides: TGTGCTAGTGGTTCGATTGGCCTGATATACGAGCAGTACTTC.

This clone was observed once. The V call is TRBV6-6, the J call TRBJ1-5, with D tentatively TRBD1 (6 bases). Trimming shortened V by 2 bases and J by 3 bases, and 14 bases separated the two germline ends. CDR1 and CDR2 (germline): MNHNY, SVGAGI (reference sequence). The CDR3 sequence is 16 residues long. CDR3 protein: CASSYQERGDNQPQHF. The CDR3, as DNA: TGTGCCAGCAGTTACCAGGAGAGGGGGGACAATCAGCCCCAGCATTTT.

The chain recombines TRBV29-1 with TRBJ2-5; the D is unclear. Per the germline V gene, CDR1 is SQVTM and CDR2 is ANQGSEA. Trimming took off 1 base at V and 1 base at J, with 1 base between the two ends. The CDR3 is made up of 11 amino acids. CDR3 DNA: TGCAGCGTTGAAGCCCAAGAGACCCAGTACTTC. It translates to CSVEAQETQYF.

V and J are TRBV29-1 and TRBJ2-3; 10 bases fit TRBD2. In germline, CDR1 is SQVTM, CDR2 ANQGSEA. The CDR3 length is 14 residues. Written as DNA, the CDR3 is TGCTCCTTCTTAGCGGGGGGCCGCACAGATACGCAGTATTTT. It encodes CSFLAGGRTDTQYF.

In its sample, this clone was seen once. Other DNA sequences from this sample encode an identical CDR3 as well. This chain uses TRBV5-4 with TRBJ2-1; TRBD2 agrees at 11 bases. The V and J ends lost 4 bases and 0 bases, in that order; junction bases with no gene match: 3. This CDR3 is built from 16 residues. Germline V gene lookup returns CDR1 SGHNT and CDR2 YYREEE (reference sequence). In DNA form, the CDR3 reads TGTGCCAGCAGCCCCGGACTAGCGGGCTCCTACAATGAGCAGTTCTTC. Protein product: CASSPGLAGSYNEQFF.

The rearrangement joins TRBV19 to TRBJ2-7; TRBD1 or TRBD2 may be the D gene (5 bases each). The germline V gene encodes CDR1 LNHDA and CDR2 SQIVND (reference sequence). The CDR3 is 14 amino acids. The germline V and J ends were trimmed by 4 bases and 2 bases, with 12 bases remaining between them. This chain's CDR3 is CASSTEGQAYEQYF. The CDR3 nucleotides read TGTGCCAGTAGTACAGAGGGGCAAGCCTACGAGCAGTACTTC.

The CDR3 DNA reads TGTGCCAGCAGCTTAGTATTTCAGGGGAGGTACGAGCAGTACTTC. Protein: CASSLVFQGRYEQYF. The chain employs TRBV11-2 and TRBJ2-7; perhaps D is TRBD1 or TRBD2 (6 bases each). From germline, CDR1 is SGHAT and CDR2 FQNNGV. The CDR3 consists of 15 residues. The ends were cut back, 1 base at V and 4 bases at J, with 14 bases in the middle.

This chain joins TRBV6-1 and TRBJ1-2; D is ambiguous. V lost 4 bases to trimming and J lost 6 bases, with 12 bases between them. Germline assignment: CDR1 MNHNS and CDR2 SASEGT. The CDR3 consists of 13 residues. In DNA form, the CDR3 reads TGTGCCAGCAGTGTATCGGGGATCGATGGCTACACCTTC. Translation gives CASSVSGIDGYTF.

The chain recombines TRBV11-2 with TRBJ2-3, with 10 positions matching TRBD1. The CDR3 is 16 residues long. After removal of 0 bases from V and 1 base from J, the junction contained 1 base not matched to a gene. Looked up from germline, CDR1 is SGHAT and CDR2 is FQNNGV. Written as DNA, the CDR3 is TGTGCCAGCAGCTTAGACGGGACAGGGGGCACAGATACGCAGTATTTT. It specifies CASSLDGTGGTDTQYF.

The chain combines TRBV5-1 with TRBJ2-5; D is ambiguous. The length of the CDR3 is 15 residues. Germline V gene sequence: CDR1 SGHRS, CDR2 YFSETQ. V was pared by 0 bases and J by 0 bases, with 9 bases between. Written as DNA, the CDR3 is TGCGCCAGCAGCTTGGTTGGTGGGTACCAAGAGACCCAGTACTTC. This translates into CASSLVGGYQETQYF.

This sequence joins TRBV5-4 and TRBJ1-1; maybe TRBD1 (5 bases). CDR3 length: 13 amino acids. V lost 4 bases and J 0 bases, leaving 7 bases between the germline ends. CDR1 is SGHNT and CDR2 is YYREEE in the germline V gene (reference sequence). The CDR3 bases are TGTGCCAGCAGCGGGGGTGTGAACACTGAAGCTTTCTTT. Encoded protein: CASSGGVNTEAFF.

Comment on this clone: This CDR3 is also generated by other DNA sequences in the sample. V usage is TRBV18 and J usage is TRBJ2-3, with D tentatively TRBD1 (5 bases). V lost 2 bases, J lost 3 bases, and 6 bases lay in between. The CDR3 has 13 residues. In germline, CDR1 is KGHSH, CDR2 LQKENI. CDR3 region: CASSPGATDTQYF. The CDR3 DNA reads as TGTGCCAGCTCACCAGGGGCTACAGATACGCAGTATTTT. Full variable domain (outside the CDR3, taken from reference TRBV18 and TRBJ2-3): NAGVMQNPRHLVRRRGQEARLRCSPMKGHSHVYWYRQLPEEGLKFMVYLQKENIIDESGMPKERFSAEFPKEGPSILRIQQVVRGDSAAYFCASSPGATDTQYFGPGTRLTVL.

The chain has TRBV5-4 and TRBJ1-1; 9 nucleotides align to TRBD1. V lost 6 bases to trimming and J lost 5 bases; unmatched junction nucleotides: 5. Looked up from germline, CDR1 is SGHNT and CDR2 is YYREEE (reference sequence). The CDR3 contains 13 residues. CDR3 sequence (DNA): TGTGCCAGCAACGACAGGGGGGAGACTGAAGCTTTCTTT. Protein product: CASNDRGETEAFF.

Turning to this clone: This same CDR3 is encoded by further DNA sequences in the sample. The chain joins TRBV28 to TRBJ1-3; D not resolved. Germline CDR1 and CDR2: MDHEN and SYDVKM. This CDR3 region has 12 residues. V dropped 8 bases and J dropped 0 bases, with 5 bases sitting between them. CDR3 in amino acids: CASGDSGNTIYF. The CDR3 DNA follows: TGTGCCAGCGGGGACTCTGGAAACACCATATATTTT. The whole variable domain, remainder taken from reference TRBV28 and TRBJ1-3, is DVKVTQSSRYLVKRTGEKVFLECVQDMDHENMFWYRQDPGLGLRLIYFSYDVKMKEKGDIPEGYSVSREKKERFSLILESASTNQTSMYLCASGDSGNTIYFGEGSWLTVV.

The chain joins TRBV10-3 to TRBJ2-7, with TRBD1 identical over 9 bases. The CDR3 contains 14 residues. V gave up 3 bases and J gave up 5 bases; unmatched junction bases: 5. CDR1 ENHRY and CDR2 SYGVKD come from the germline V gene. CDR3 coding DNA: TGTGCCATCAGTGAACAGGGGGCGGTTAACGAGCAGTACTTC. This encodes CAISEQGAVNEQYF.

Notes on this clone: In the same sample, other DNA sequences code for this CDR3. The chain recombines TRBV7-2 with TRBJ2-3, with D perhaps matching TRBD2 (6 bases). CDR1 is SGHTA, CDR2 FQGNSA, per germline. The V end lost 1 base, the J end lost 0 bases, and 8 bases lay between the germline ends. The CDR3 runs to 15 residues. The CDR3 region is CASSLGSGSTDTQYF. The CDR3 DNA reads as TGTGCCAGCAGCTTAGGGAGCGGGAGCACAGATACGCAGTATTTT.

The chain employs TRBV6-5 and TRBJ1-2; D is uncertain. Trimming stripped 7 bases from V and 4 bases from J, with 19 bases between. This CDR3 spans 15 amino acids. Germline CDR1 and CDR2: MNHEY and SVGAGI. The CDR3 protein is CASTRNYGKGYGYTF. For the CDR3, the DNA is TGTGCCAGCACCCGAAACTACGGGAAGGGCTATGGCTACACCTTC.

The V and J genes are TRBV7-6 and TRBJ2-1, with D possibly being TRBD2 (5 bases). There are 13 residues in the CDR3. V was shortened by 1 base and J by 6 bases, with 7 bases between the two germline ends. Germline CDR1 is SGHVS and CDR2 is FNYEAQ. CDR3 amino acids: CASSLVTTNEQFF. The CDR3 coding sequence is TGTGCCAGCAGCTTAGTGACTACCAATGAGCAGTTCTTC.

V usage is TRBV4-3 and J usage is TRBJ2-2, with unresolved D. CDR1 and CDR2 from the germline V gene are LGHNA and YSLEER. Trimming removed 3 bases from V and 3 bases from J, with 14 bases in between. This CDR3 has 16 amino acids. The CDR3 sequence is CASSHTESEDTGELFF. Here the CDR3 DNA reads TGCGCCAGCAGCCATACCGAGAGCGAGGACACCGGGGAGCTGTTTTTT.

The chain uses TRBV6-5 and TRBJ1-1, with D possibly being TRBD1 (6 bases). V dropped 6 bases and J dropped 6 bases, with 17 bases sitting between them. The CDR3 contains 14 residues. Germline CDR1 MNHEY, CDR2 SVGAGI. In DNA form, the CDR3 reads TGTGCCAGCAGGAACAGGGAAAGGGTCGCTGAAGCTTTCTTT. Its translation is CASRNRERVAEAFF.

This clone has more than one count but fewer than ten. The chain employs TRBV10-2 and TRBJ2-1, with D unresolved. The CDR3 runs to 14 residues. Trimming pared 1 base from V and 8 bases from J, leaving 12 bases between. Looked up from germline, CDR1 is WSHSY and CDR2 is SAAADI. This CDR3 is CASSEYQVGDEQFF. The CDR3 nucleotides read TGCGCCAGCAGTGAGTATCAGGTTGGGGATGAGCAGTTCTTC.

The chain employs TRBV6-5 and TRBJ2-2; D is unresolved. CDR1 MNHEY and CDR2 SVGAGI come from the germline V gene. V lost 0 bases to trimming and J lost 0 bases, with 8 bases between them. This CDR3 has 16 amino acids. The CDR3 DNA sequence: TGTGCCAGCAGTTACTCCGAGCCCCCGAACACCGGGGAGCTGTTTTTT. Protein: CASSYSEPPNTGELFF.

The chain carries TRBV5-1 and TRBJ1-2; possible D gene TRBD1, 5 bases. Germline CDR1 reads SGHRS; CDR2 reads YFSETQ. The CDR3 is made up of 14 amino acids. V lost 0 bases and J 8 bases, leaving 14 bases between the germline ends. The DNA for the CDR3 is TGCGCCAGCAGCTTGGGCAGGGAAGCACGGGGCTACACCTTC. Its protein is CASSLGREARGYTF.